This is a list of T cell receptor beta chains from one sample in a study of post-analysis software for immune sequencing data. Each CDR3 protein is one row after TCRdb ran MiXCR on the PCR reads. The table includes about 770,000 distinct CDR3 sequences, about 45% detected once. The sequenced sample was blood. These receptors all come from a girl aged 10 to 17 with multiple sclerosis. Each CDR3 is given with its conserved first and last residue. Fields, in order: V gene, clone size, J gene, D gene, CDR3 DNA, CDR3 protein. D genes are given only for firm matches. Clone size is not always given. Where it is, it says once, few, many or a class for expanded clones.

v_call: TRBV28
clone_size: once
j_call: TRBJ2-7
d_call: NA
cdr3_nt: TGTGCCAGCAGTTTATGGGGGGGGACAGGACCCTACGAGCAGTACTTC
cdr3_aa: CASSLWGGTGPYEQYF

v_call: TRBV11-2
clone_size: NA
j_call: TRBJ2-1
d_call: TRBD1
cdr3_nt: TGTGCCAGCAGCGGCAGGGGGTACAATGAGCAGTTCTTC
cdr3_aa: CASSGRGYNEQFF

v_call: TRBV12-3/TRBV12-4
clone_size: NA
j_call: TRBJ1-1
d_call: NA
cdr3_nt: TGTGCCAGCACCAACGATTGGCCCGACACTGAAGCTTTCTTT
cdr3_aa: CASTNDWPDTEAFF

v_call: TRBV7-2
clone_size: NA
j_call: TRBJ1-1
d_call: NA
cdr3_nt: TGTGCCAGCGCCTGGGAGGGCACTGAAGCTTTCTTT
cdr3_aa: CASAWEGTEAFF

v_call: TRBV9
clone_size: NA
j_call: TRBJ2-1
d_call: TRBD2
cdr3_nt: TGTGCCAGCAGCGTAGGCGGGAGTGGAGATGAGCAGTTCTTC
cdr3_aa: CASSVGGSGDEQFF

v_call: TRBV25-1
clone_size: NA
j_call: TRBJ1-5
d_call: NA
cdr3_nt: TGTGCCAGCAGGGACGGATTGAAGCCCCAGCATTTT
cdr3_aa: CASRDGLKPQHF

v_call: TRBV3-1
clone_size: NA
j_call: TRBJ2-7
d_call: TRBD1
cdr3_nt: TGTGCCAGCAGCCCATCTGGGACAGGGAGCTCCGAGCAGTACTTC
cdr3_aa: CASSPSGTGSSEQYF

v_call: TRBV24-1
clone_size: few
j_call: TRBJ2-5
d_call: TRBD1
cdr3_nt: TGTGCCACCAGTGATTTGAGGACAGGAGAAAGCGAGACCCAGTACTTC
cdr3_aa: CATSDLRTGESETQYF

v_call: TRBV20-1
clone_size: NA
j_call: TRBJ2-1
d_call: TRBD1
cdr3_nt: TGCAGTGCTAGAGTCGGGACAGGAGGGAATGAGCAGTTCTTC
cdr3_aa: CSARVGTGGNEQFF

v_call: TRBV27
clone_size: NA
j_call: TRBJ2-1
d_call: TRBD2
cdr3_nt: TGTGCCAGCACCCCTGGGAGGACTAGCGGTCCAGGTGAGCAGTTCTTC
cdr3_aa: CASTPGRTSGPGEQFF

v_call: TRBV29-1
clone_size: NA
j_call: TRBJ1-1
d_call: TRBD1
cdr3_nt: TGCAGCGTTGCTCCTTGGGGGACAGGGGCGTCTATGAACACTGAAGCTTTCTTT
cdr3_aa: CSVAPWGTGASMNTEAFF

v_call: TRBV20-1
clone_size: once
j_call: TRBJ2-1
d_call: TRBD2
cdr3_nt: TGCAGTGCTAGCGGAGGCGGGCGGGAGGCCCACAATGAGCAGTTCTTC
cdr3_aa: CSASGGGREAHNEQFF

v_call: TRBV7-6
clone_size: NA
j_call: TRBJ2-1
d_call: TRBD2
cdr3_nt: TGTGCCAGCACCAATCCTGGGACTAGCATCTACAATGAGCAGTTCTTC
cdr3_aa: CASTNPGTSIYNEQFF

v_call: TRBV7-9
clone_size: many
j_call: TRBJ2-3
d_call: NA
cdr3_nt: TGTGCCAGCAGCCCCCTAGCGGATACGCAGTATTTT
cdr3_aa: CASSPLADTQYF

v_call: TRBV20-1
clone_size: few
j_call: TRBJ2-4
d_call: NA
cdr3_nt: TGCAGTGCTAGGCAGGGGCCGGGAGAGCAGTACTTC
cdr3_aa: CSARQGPGEQYF

v_call: TRBV24-1
clone_size: many
j_call: TRBJ1-2
d_call: NA
cdr3_nt: TGTGCCACCAGCGAAACAGCTAACTATGGCTACACCTTC
cdr3_aa: CATSETANYGYTF

v_call: TRBV30
clone_size: NA
j_call: TRBJ2-3
d_call: NA
cdr3_nt: TGTGCCTGGAGTGCTGGACAGAACACAGATACGCAGTATTTT
cdr3_aa: CAWSAGQNTDTQYF

v_call: TRBV7-2
clone_size: few
j_call: TRBJ2-7
d_call: NA
cdr3_nt: TGTGCCAGCAGCCATCCAGGGACCCCTACTAGAACCCAGTACTTC
cdr3_aa: CASSHPGTPTRTQYF

v_call: TRBV15
clone_size: NA
j_call: TRBJ2-7
d_call: TRBD2
cdr3_nt: TGTGCCACCAGCAGATTAGCGGGAGGGGAGGCCGAGCAGTACTTC
cdr3_aa: CATSRLAGGEAEQYF

v_call: TRBV28
clone_size: NA
j_call: TRBJ2-1
d_call: NA
cdr3_nt: TGTGCCAGCAGTCTAGGGGGCGGGATGGGGAATGAGCAGTTCTTC
cdr3_aa: CASSLGGGMGNEQFF

v_call: TRBV6-5
clone_size: few
j_call: TRBJ2-7
d_call: TRBD1
cdr3_nt: TGTGCCAGCAGCGTCGGGACAGGGGGTCCCCCGTACTTC
cdr3_aa: CASSVGTGGPPYF

v_call: TRBV7-2
clone_size: NA
j_call: TRBJ2-3
d_call: TRBD2
cdr3_nt: TGTGCCAGCAGCTTAAGTAGCGGGCTAAGCACGGATACGCAGTATTTT
cdr3_aa: CASSLSSGLSTDTQYF

v_call: TRBV24-1
clone_size: NA
j_call: TRBJ2-5
d_call: NA
cdr3_nt: TGTGCCACCAGTGCAGGACAGGGAGGGGAGACCCAGTACTTC
cdr3_aa: CATSAGQGGETQYF

v_call: TRBV24-1
clone_size: NA
j_call: TRBJ2-5
d_call: NA
cdr3_nt: TGTGCCACCAGTGCCATCACTGGTAATGAGCAGTACTTC
cdr3_aa: CATSAITGNEQYF

v_call: TRBV6-6
clone_size: many
j_call: TRBJ2-5
d_call: NA
cdr3_nt: TGTGCCAGCAGTTACGAAGGGGGAACGTTAGAGACCCAGTACTTC
cdr3_aa: CASSYEGGTLETQYF

v_call: TRBV12-3/TRBV12-4
clone_size: few
j_call: TRBJ1-2
d_call: NA
cdr3_nt: TGTGCCAGCAGTTCCCAGGGACGATTTACCTATGGCTACACCTTC
cdr3_aa: CASSSQGRFTYGYTF

v_call: TRBV18
clone_size: many
j_call: TRBJ1-2
d_call: NA
cdr3_nt: TGTGCCAGCTCACCAGGGGCGGAGGGCTACACCTTC
cdr3_aa: CASSPGAEGYTF

v_call: TRBV6-1
clone_size: NA
j_call: TRBJ2-1
d_call: NA
cdr3_nt: TGTGCCAGCAGGATCTTATCACCCGATGAGCAGTTCTTC
cdr3_aa: CASRILSPDEQFF

v_call: TRBV11-3
clone_size: NA
j_call: TRBJ2-5
d_call: NA
cdr3_nt: TGTGCCAGCAGCTCTGGTGGTGGAGGGGAGACCCAGTACTTC
cdr3_aa: CASSSGGGGETQYF

v_call: TRBV27
clone_size: NA
j_call: TRBJ2-5
d_call: TRBD2
cdr3_nt: TGTGCCAGCAGAGTCGGACTAGCGGGAACAGAGACCCAGTACTTC
cdr3_aa: CASRVGLAGTETQYF

v_call: TRBV6-1
clone_size: NA
j_call: TRBJ2-7
d_call: TRBD1
cdr3_nt: TGTGCCAGCACCTGGGACAGCTCCTACGAGCAGTACTTC
cdr3_aa: CASTWDSSYEQYF